The 21 T cell receptor beta chains listed next were all sequenced from one sample in a study of T cell changes during pregnancy in multiple sclerosis. Only in-frame clones appear in the TCRdb table, and some are missing; sequencing was by immunoSEQ multiplex PCR. The sample carries roughly 35,000 clones, 90% recorded once. The specimen was CD8+ T cells from peripheral blood mononuclear cells, collected before pregnancy. Receptors originate from a female donor with multiple sclerosis, enrolled in a pregnancy study.

This CDR3 reads CASGLVGPGGYTF. The CDR3 coding sequence is TGTGCTAGTGGTTTGGTCGGACCAGGGGGCTACACCTTC. The J gene is TRBJ1-2, the V gene TRBV12-5; possible D gene TRBD1, 5 bases. Germline V gene sequence: CDR1 LGHNT, CDR2 FRNRAP. This CDR3 is 13 amino acids long. V lost 0 bases and J lost 8, with 10 bases in between. The full variable domain, completed using reference TRBV12-5 and TRBJ1-2, is DARVTQTPRHKVTEMGQEVTMRCQPILGHNTVFWYRQTMMQGLELLAYFRNRAPLDDSGMPKDRFSAEMPDATLATLKIQPSEPRDSAVYFCASGLVGPGGYTFGSGTRLTVV.

CDR3 region: CASSPRKIQETQYF. The CDR3 DNA sequence: TGTGCCAGCTCACCCAGGAAGATCCAAGAGACCCAGTACTTC. The V gene is TRBV18, the J gene TRBJ2-5; D is unclear. Per the germline V gene, CDR1 is KGHSH and CDR2 is LQKENI. The CDR3 spans 14 residues. The V gene lost 3 bases and the J gene lost 1 base, with 9 bases spanning the gap. Supplemented by reference TRBV18 and TRBJ2-5, the full variable domain reads NAGVMQNPRHLVRRRGQEARLRCSPMKGHSHVYWYRQLPEEGLKFMVYLQKENIIDESGMPKERFSAEFPKEGPSILRIQQVVRGDSAAYFCASSPRKIQETQYFGPGTRLLVL.

The CDR3 sequence: CASLFSANYGYTF. CDR3 bases: TGTGCCAGCCTATTCTCCGCTAACTATGGCTACACCTTC. The chain combines TRBV28 with TRBJ1-2; D remains ambiguous. The CDR3 is made up of 13 amino acids. Trimming left V 8 bases short and J 0 bases short, with 10 bases between. Germline CDR1 is MDHEN and CDR2 is SYDVKM.

This clone showed up just once. The V gene is TRBV5-5, the J gene TRBJ2-1; D perhaps matches TRBD1 (5 bases). The CDR3 is made up of 12 amino acids. With 7 bases removed from V and 7 bases from J, the gap between germline ends came to 12 bases. The germline CDR1 and CDR2 sequences are SGHKS and YYEKEE (reference sequence). The CDR3 sequence: CASAQKGNEQFF. The CDR3 DNA reads as TGTGCCAGCGCCCAAAAGGGGAATGAGCAGTTCTTC.

The rearrangement joins TRBV1 to TRBJ1-6; TRBD1, the D gene given by the table, was not confirmed from the DNA. TRBV1 is listed as a pseudogene. CDR3 length equals 16 residues. CDR3 amino acids: CTSSPLQGRGNSPLHF. The CDR3 DNA sequence: TGCACCAGCAGCCCCCTTCAGGGGCGAGGGAATTCACCCCTCCACTTT.

The CDR3 here is CASSQDLDRINYGYTF. In DNA, the CDR3 is TGCGCCAGCAGCCAAGATTTGGACAGAATTAACTATGGCTACACCTTC. The chain links TRBV4-1 to TRBJ1-2, with D perhaps matching TRBD1 (6 bases). The length of the CDR3 is 16 residues. V dropped 0 bases and J dropped 1 base, with 12 bases sitting between them. Germline CDR1 is MGHRA and CDR2 is YSYEKL.

The rearrangement links TRBV5-5 to TRBJ2-2; D gene uncertain. Looked up from germline, CDR1 is SGHKS and CDR2 is YYEKEE (reference sequence). The CDR3 covers 16 residues. Trimming took 3 bases from V and 7 from J, leaving 19 bases between them. The CDR3, as DNA: TGTGCCAGCAGCTGGCGAGTGACTTCGGCCCTCGGGGAGCTGTTTTTT. This gives the protein CASSWRVTSALGELFF.

The chain joins TRBV5-1 to TRBJ1-1; 11 bases agree with TRBD1. Germline V CDR1 and CDR2: SGHRS, YFSETQ. There are 15 residues in the CDR3. Trimming removed 4 bases from V and 4 bases from J; junction bases left unmatched: 6. For the CDR3, the DNA is TGCGCCAGCAGCCTATCCGGGACAGGGGGCACTGAAGCTTTCTTT. It encodes CASSLSGTGGTEAFF.

The chain has TRBV7-7 and TRBJ1-1; D unresolved. The CDR3 is 13 residues long. Looked up from germline, CDR1 is SSHAT and CDR2 is FNYEAQ (reference sequence). V shed 5 bases and J shed 0 bases, with 7 bases lying between them. The CDR3 DNA reads as TGTGCCAGCAGCCAAACAGTGAACACTGAAGCTTTCTTT. It yields the protein CASSQTVNTEAFF.

The chain is built from TRBV5-4 and TRBJ2-7, with D tentatively TRBD1 (5 bases). Germline V gene lookup returns CDR1 SGHNT and CDR2 YYREEE (reference sequence). The CDR3 sequence is 12 residues long. With 3 bases removed from V and 6 bases from J, the gap between germline ends came to 10 bases. CDR3: CASSSDSREQYF. The CDR3 DNA is TGTGCCAGCAGCTCCGACAGCCGCGAGCAGTACTTC. Drawing the rest from reference TRBV5-4 and TRBJ2-7, the complete variable domain is ETGVTQSPTHLIKTRGQQVTLRCSSQSGHNTVSWYQQALGQGPQFIFQYYREEENGRGNFPPRFSGLQFPNYSSELNVNALELDDSALYLCASSSDSREQYFGPGTRLTVT.

As for this clone: Given the absence of the conserved phenylalanine or tryptophan at the CDR3 end, a read error is likely. No DNA is shown, since the ends of the CDR3 on it are uncertain; the CDR3 is the one TCRdb lists. The V call is TRBV6-1, the J call TRBJ1-1. The CDR3 adds up to 10 amino acids, both ends counted. CDR1 and CDR2 from the germline V gene are MNHNS and SASEGT. The CDR3 sequence is CASSEARDPG.

V is TRBV29-1 and J is TRBJ1-2; 7 nucleotides agree with TRBD1. CDR3 length: 13 residues. With 4 bases clipped from V and 1 base from J, the junction kept 3 bases outside the gene matches. Germline loops: CDR1 SQVTM, CDR2 ANQGSEA. The CDR3 DNA sequence: TGCAGCGTTGTGGCAGGGGGTAACTATGGCTACACCTTC. It codes for CSVVAGGNYGYTF.

J is TRBJ1-2 and V is TRBV7-9; 9 nucleotides match TRBD1. The CDR3 consists of 15 residues. Per the germline V gene, CDR1 is SEHNR and CDR2 is FQNEAQ (reference sequence). J was trimmed by 5 bases and V by 2 bases; bases with no gene match: 6. CDR3 residues: CASSLRPGQGYGYTF. CDR3 in DNA: TGTGCCAGCAGCTTAAGACCGGGACAGGGTTATGGCTACACCTTC.

This chain links TRBV5-1 with TRBJ2-3, with unresolved D. V was cut by 1 base and J by 2 bases, with 5 bases left in between. Per the germline V gene, CDR1 is SGHRS and CDR2 is YFSETQ. This CDR3 has 13 amino acids. The CDR3 DNA is TGCGCCAGCAGCTTGTTCGTCACAGATACGCAGTATTTT. As protein: CASSLFVTDTQYF.

The rearrangement uses TRBV11-2 and TRBJ2-5, with a tentative D call TRBD1 (5 bases). This CDR3 region has 15 residues. V was shortened by 1 base and J by 0 bases, with 9 bases between the two germline ends. Per germline, CDR1 SGHAT and CDR2 FQNNGV. The CDR3 sequence is CASSLVQEYQETQYF. The CDR3 DNA reads TGTGCCAGCAGCTTAGTACAGGAGTACCAAGAGACCCAGTACTTC.

The chain combines TRBV29-1 with TRBJ2-1, with 13 bases lining up with TRBD2. The trim removed 6 bases at V and 4 bases at J, leaving 6 bases unmatched. The CDR3 runs to 15 residues. Germline CDR1 is SQVTM and CDR2 is ANQGSEA. The CDR3 is CSVEGLAGPYNEQFF. The CDR3, as DNA: TGCAGCGTGGAGGGACTAGCGGGGCCATACAATGAGCAGTTCTTC.

This clone was counted a few times. V and J are TRBV10-3 and TRBJ1-2; D may be TRBD1 (6 bases). Germline CDR1 is ENHRY and CDR2 is SYGVKD. Trimming removed 2 bases at V and 4 bases at J, with 8 bases between. The length of the CDR3 is 13 residues. In nucleotides, the CDR3 is TGTGCCATCAGTGAGCCGGACAGCTATGGCTACACCTTC. Translated: CAISEPDSYGYTF.

The V gene is TRBV2, the J gene TRBJ1-1; D gene uncertain. Germline V CDR1 and CDR2: SNHLY, FYNNEI. V was pared by 6 bases and J by 1 base, with 9 bases between. The CDR3 loop spans 13 amino acids. CDR3: CASRGGRNTEAFF. DNA of the CDR3: TGTGCCAGCAGGGGTGGGCGGAACACTGAAGCTTTCTTT.

The genes are TRBV27 and TRBJ1-2; a possible D gene is TRBD1 (6 bases). V gave up 4 bases and J gave up 4 bases, with 10 bases separating them. CDR1 and CDR2 (germline): MNHEY, SMNVEV (reference sequence). This CDR3 is built from 13 residues. The CDR3 coding sequence is TGTGCCAGCAGTTCCGGGACAAGCTATGGCTACACCTTC. This translates into CASSSGTSYGYTF.

DNA of the CDR3: TGTGCCAGTAGTTTTACTAACTATGGCTACACCTTC. Translation: CASSFTNYGYTF. The chain joins TRBV19 to TRBJ1-2; D unresolved. The CDR3 is made up of 12 amino acids. Per the germline V gene, CDR1 is LNHDA and CDR2 is SQIVND (reference sequence). The V end was cut by 5 bases, the J end by 0 bases, with 4 bases between.

This sequence joins TRBV28 and TRBJ2-1; 8 nucleotides align to TRBD1. Germline CDR1 reads MDHEN; CDR2 reads SYDVKM. There are 16 residues in the CDR3. J was trimmed by 9 bases and V by 5 bases; bases with no gene match: 15. The CDR3 spells CASSPQGASRLGEQFF. DNA of the CDR3: TGTGCCAGCAGTCCCCAGGGGGCATCGCGACTCGGTGAGCAGTTCTTC.